The rows below give T cell receptor beta chains drawn from one sample of a study of T cell responses to AZD1222 COVID-19 vaccine. The assay was immunoSEQ multiplex PCR, and TCRdb's table has in-frame clones only and misses some. This table holds some 130,000 clones, just over 90% found once. Sample: peripheral blood, taken on day 0 of AZD1222 vaccination. Receptors were obtained from an adult in good health. Each CDR3 is given with its conserved first and last residue. A D gene is named only where the DNA matches it firmly. The size of a clone is reported for some rows only, either as once, few or many, or as a class for expanded clones.

v_call	cdr3_length	j_call	clone_size	d_call	cdr3_aa	cdr3_nt
TRBV7-9	13	TRBJ2-7	.	.	CASSLGLYYEQYF	TGTGCCAGCAGCTTAGGACTATACTACGAGCAGTACTTC
TRBV7-9	14	TRBJ1-6	.	TRBD1	CASSVGQGNSPLHF	TGTGCCAGCAGCGTGGGACAGGGTAATTCACCCCTCCACTTT
TRBV6-5	13	TRBJ1-1	few	.	CASSYSGFTEAFF	TGTGCCAGCAGTTACTCGGGATTCACTGAGGCTTTCTTT
TRBV29-1	15	TRBJ2-1	once	TRBD2	CSVEAALAGNNEQFF	TGCAGCGTTGAAGCGGCACTAGCGGGGAACAATGAGCAGTTCTTC
TRBV3-1/TRBV3-2	18	TRBJ1-3	.	.	CASSQDTPLRASGNTIYF	TGTGCCAGCAGCCAAGACACTCCTCTTAGGGCCTCTGGAAACACCATATATTTT
TRBV10-3	14	TRBJ1-6	.	.	CAISANSLGSPLHF	TGTGCCATCAGTGCGAACAGCTTAGGTTCACCCCTCCACTTT
TRBV2	13	TRBJ2-1	.	.	CASTRTNLNEQFF	TGTGCCAGCACCCGGACTAACCTCAATGAGCAGTTCTTC
TRBV20-1	11	TRBJ1-1	.	.	CSFRGRGYAFF	TGCAGTTTTAGGGGCAGGGGATACGCTTTCTTT
TRBV29-1	13	TRBJ1-2	.	.	CSVEDAGLGGYTF	TGCAGCGTTGAAGACGCGGGCTTGGGGGGCTACACCTTC
TRBV20-1	11	TRBJ2-1	.	TRBD2	CAFPGGNEQFF	TGCGCATTCCCGGGAGGTAATGAGCAGTTCTTC
TRBV30	13	TRBJ1-5	.	.	CAWSVGSRQPQHF	TGTGCCTGGAGTGTAGGCAGCCGGCAGCCCCAGCATTTT
TRBV19	16	TRBJ2-2	.	TRBD1	CASTTRTGSDPGELFF	TGTGCCAGTACTACTCGGACAGGGAGTGATCCCGGGGAGCTGTTTTTT
TRBV12-3/TRBV12-4	13	TRBJ1-1	.	.	CASSPQLNTEAFF	TGTGCCAGCAGTCCACAGCTGAACACTGAAGCTTTCTTT
TRBV9	14	TRBJ2-7	.	.	CASSSIGPQDEQYF	TGTGCCAGCAGCTCTATTGGGCCTCAAGACGAGCAGTACTTC
TRBV4-1	16	TRBJ1-1	.	TRBD1	CASSPWDSPSNTEAFF	TGCGCCAGCAGCCCGTGGGACAGCCCCTCAAACACTGAAGCTTTCTTT
TRBV4-1	12	TRBJ2-2	.	.	CASSVPRGELFF	TGCGCCAGCAGCGTGCCACGAGGGGAGCTGTTTTTT
TRBV7-2	11	TRBJ2-4	.	.	CASSLPGPPYF	TGTGCCAGCAGCTTACCGGGACCACCCTACTTC
TRBV7-9	11	TRBJ1-2	.	.	CASSLDSGYTF	TGTGCCAGCAGCCTTGACAGTGGCTACACCTTC
TRBV11-2	14	TRBJ2-7	.	.	CASSFPGASYEQYF	TGTGCCAGCAGCTTCCCCGGGGCTTCCTACGAGCAGTACTTC
TRBV6-4	13	TRBJ2-7	.	.	CASSFTGRVEQYF	TGTGCCAGCAGTTTCACAGGTAGGGTCGAGCAGTACTTC
TRBV7-6	14	TRBJ2-7	.	.	CASSLGLGSYEQYF	TGTGCCAGCAGCCTCGGCCTGGGGTCCTACGAGCAGTACTTC
TRBV11-3	17	TRBJ1-5	once	.	CASSPECSVDSNQPQHF	TGTGCCAGCAGCCCGGAATGTTCGGTCGATAGCAATCAGCCCCAGCATTTT
TRBV28	14	TRBJ2-7	.	.	CASQAGGISYEQYF	TGTGCCAGCCAAGCGGGTGGGATATCCTACGAGCAGTACTTC
TRBV9	16	TRBJ1-3	.	.	CASSAGRGFSGNTIYF	TGTGCCAGCAGCGCGGGGAGGGGTTTCTCTGGAAACACCATATATTTT
TRBV12-3/TRBV12-4	12	TRBJ2-7	few	TRBD1	CASRDTGAEQYF	TGTGCCAGCAGAGACACAGGGGCCGAGCAGTACTTC